This T cell receptor (beta chain) is drawn from a study of shared clonotypes between healthy human individuals. TCRdb's copy holds only in-frame clones and misses some; the assay was immunoSEQ multiplex PCR. Of hundreds of thousands of clones in the sample, almost 95% are singletons; the top ten hold less than 25%. Terminally differentiated effector memory CD45RA+ cells were left out of the naive CD8 fraction, which was CD45RO-negative and positively selected for CCR7. CDR3 length equals 17 residues. Sequencing was performed on naive CD8+ T cells sorted from blood. The TCR sequence derives from a man aged 30 to 39 in good health. The chain is built from TRBV21-1 and TRBJ2-3; TRBD2 is the table's D call and was not checked against the DNA. TRBV21-1 is an annotated pseudogene. In DNA, the CDR3 is TGTGCCAGCAGCCTAGGGACTAGCGGGGGCTGCACAGATACGCAGTATTTT. Translating gives CASSLGTSGGCTDTQYF.